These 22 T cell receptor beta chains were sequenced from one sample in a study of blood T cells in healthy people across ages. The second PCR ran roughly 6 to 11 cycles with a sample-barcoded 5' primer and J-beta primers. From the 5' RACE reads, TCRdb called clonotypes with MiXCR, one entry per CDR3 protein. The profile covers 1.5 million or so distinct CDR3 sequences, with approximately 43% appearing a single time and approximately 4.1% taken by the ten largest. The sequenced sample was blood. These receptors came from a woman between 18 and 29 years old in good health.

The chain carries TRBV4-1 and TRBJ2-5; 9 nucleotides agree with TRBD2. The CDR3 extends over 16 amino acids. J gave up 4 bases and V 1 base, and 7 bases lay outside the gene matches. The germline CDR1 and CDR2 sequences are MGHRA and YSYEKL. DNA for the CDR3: TGCGCCAGCAGCCAAGTGGTAGCGGGAGACTCAGAGACCCAGTACTTC. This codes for CASSQVVAGDSETQYF.

CDR3 residues: CASSPLFLDTQYF. CDR3 bases: TGTGCCAGCAGCCCGCTCTTCCTCGATACGCAGTATTTT. The chain carries TRBV6-2 or TRBV6-3 and TRBJ2-3; unclear D gene. In germline, CDR1 is MNHEY, CDR2 SVGEGT. With 6 bases removed from V and 6 bases from J, the gap between germline ends came to 13 bases. This CDR3 contains 13 residues.

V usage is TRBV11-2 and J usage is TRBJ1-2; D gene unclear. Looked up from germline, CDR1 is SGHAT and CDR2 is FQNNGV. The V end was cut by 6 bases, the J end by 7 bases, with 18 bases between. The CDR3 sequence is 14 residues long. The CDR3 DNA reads TGTGCCAGCAGTTTATTTCAGGACTCGGGTGGCTACACCTTC. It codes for CASSLFQDSGGYTF.

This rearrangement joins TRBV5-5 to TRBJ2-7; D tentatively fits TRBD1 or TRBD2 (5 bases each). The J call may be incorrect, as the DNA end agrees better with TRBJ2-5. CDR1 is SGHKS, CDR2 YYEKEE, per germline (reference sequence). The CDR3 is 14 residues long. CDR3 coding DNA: TGTGCCAGCAATCGGGACGATCCGTGGGGGACCCAGTACTTC. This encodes CASNRDDPWGTQYF.

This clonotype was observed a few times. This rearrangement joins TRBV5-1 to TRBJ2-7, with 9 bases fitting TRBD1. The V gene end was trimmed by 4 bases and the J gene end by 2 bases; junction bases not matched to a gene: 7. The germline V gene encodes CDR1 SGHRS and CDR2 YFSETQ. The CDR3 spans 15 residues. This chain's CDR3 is CASSQDRGPPYEQYF. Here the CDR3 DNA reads TGCGCCAGCAGCCAGGACAGGGGACCCCCCTACGAGCAGTACTTC.

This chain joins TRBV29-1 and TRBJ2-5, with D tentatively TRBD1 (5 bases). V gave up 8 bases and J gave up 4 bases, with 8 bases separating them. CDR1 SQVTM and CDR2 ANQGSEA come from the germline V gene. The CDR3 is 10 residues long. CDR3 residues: CSPRAETQYF. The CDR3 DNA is TGCAGCCCCAGGGCAGAGACCCAGTACTTC.

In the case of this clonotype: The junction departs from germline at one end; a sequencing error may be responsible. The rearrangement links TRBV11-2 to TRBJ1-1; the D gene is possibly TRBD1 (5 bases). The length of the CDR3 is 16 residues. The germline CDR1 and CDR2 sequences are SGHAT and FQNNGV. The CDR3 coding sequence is TGTGCCAGCAGCACGGGTCGTTTCCAGGGTTCCACTGAAGTTTTCTTT. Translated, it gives CASSTGRFQGSTEVFF.

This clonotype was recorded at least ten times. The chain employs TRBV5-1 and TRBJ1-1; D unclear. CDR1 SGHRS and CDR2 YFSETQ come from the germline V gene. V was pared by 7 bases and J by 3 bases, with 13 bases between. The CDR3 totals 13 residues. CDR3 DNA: TGCGCCAGCCGACCGAATAGTGACACTGAAGCTTTCTTT. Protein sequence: CASRPNSDTEAFF.

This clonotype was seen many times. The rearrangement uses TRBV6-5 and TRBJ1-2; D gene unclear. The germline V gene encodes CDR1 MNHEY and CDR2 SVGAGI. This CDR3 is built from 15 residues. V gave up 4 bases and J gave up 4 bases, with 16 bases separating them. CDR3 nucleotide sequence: TGTGCCAGCAGTTTAACAGAGGGAAGAGTCTATGGCTACACCTTC. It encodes CASSLTEGRVYGYTF.

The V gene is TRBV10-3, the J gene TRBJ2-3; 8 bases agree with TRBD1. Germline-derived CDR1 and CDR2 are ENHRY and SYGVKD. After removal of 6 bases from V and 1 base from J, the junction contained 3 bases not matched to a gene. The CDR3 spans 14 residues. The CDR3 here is CAIRDRGGTDTQYF. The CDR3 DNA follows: TGTGCCATCAGAGACAGGGGAGGCACAGATACGCAGTATTTT.

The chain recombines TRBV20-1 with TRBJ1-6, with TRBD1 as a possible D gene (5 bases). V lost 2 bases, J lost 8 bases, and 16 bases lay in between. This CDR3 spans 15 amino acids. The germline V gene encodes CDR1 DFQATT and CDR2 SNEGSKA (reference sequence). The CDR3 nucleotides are TGCAGTGCTAGATCCCCAGGGAGGATGGATTCACCCCTCCACTTT. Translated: CSARSPGRMDSPLHF.

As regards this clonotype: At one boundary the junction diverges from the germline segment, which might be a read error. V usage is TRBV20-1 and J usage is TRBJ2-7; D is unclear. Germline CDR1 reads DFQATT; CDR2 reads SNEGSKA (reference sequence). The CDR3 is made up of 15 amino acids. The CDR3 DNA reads TGCGGTGCTAGAGATTTAACGGTCGATCCCTACGAGCAGTACTTC. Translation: CGARDLTVDPYEQYF.

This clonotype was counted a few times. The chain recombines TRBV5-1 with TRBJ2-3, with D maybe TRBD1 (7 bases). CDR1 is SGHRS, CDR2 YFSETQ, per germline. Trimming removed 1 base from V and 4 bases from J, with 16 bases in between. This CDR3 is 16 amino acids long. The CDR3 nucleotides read TGCGCCAGCAGCTTGTTTCAGGGGGGATGGGCAGATACGCAGTATTTT. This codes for CASSLFQGGWADTQYF.

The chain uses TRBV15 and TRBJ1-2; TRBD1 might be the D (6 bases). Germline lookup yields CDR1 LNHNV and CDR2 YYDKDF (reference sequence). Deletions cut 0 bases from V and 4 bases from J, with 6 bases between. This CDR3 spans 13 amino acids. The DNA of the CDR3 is TGTGCCACCAGCAGAGAGGGGGCCTATGGCTACACCTTC. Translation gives CATSREGAYGYTF.

The CDR3 loop reads CSAGRQEGKAQYF. The CDR3 region has the DNA TGCAGTGCTGGGAGACAGGAGGGCAAGGCGCAGTATTTT. The chain employs TRBV20-1 and TRBJ2-3, with D perhaps given as TRBD1 or TRBD2 (6 bases each). The CDR3 contains 13 residues. Germline lookup yields CDR1 DFQATT and CDR2 SNEGSKA (reference sequence). Trimming pared 5 bases from V and 10 bases from J, leaving 19 bases between.

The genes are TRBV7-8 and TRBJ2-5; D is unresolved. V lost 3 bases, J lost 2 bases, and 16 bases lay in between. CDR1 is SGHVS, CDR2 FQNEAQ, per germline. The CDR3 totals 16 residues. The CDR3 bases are TGTGCCAGCAGCTTGGGAACTGCCCTAGGGCAAGAGACCCAGTACTTC. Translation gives CASSLGTALGQETQYF.

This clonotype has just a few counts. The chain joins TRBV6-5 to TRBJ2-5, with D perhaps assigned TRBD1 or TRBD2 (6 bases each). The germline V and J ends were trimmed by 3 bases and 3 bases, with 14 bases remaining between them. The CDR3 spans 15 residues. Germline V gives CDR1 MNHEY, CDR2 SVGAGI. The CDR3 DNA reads TGTGCCAGCAGTTATTACTCGAGGGGGGAAGAGACCCAGTACTTC. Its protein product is CASSYYSRGEETQYF.

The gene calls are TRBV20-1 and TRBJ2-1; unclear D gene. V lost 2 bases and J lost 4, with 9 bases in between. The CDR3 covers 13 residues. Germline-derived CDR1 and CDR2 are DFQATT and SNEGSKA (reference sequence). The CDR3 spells CSARLAQYNEQFF. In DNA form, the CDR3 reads TGCAGTGCTAGATTGGCGCAATACAATGAGCAGTTCTTC.

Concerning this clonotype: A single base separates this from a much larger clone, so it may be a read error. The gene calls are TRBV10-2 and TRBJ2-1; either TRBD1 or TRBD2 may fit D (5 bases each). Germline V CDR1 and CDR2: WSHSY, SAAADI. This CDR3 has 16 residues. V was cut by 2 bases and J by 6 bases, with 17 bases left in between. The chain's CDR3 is CASSEGGFPGSNEQFF. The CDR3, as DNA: TGCGCCAGCAGTGAGGGGGGTTTCCCAGGGAGCAATGAGCAGTTCTTC.

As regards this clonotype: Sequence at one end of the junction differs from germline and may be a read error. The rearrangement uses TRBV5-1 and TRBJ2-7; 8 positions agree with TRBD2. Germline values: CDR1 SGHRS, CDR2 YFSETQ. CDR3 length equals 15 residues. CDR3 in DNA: TGCGTCAGCAGCTTGAGCGGACTAGCTAACAATGAGCAGTACTTC. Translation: CVSSLSGLANNEQYF. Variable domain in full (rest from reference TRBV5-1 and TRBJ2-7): KAGVTQTPRYLIKTRGQQVTLSCSPISGHRSVSWYQQTPGQGLQFLFEYFSETQRNKGNFPGRFSGRQFSNSRSEMNVSTLELGDSALYLCVSSLSGLANNEQYFGPGTRLTVT.

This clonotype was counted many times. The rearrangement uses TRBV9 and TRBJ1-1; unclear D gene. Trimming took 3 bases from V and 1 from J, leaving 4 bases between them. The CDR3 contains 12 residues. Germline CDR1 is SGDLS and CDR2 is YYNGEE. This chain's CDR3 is CASSGRNTEAFF. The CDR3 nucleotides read TGTGCCAGCAGCGGCAGGAACACTGAAGCTTTCTTT. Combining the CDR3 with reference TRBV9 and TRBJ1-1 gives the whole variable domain DSGVTQTPKHLITATGQRVTLRCSPRSGDLSVYWYQQSLDQGLQFLIQYYNGEERAKGNILERFSAQQFPDLHSELNLSSLELGDSALYFCASSGRNTEAFFGQGTRLTVV.

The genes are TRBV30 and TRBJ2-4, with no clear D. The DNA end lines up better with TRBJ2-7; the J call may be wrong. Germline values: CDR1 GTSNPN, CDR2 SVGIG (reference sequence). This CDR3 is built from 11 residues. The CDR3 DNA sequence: TGTGCCTGGACACCCCACTACGAGCAGTACTTC. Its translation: CAWTPHYEQYF.